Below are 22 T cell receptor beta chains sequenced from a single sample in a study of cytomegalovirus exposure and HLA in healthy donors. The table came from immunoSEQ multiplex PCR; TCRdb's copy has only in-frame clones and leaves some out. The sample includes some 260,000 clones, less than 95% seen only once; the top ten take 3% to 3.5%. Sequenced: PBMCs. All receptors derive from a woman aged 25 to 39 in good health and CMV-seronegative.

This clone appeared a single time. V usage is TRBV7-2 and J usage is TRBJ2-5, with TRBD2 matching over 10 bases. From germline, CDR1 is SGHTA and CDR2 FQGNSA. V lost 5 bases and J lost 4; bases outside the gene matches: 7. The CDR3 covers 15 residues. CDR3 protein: CASSRTGLAIETQYF. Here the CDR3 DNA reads TGTGCCAGCAGCCGGACGGGACTAGCGATAGAGACCCAGTACTTC. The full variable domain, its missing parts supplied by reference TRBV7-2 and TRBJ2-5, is GAGVSQSPSNKVTEKGKDVELRCDPISGHTALYWYRQSLGQGLEFLIYFQGNSAPDKSGLPSDRFSAERTGGSVSTLTIQRTQQEDSAVYLCASSRTGLAIETQYFGPGTRLLVL.

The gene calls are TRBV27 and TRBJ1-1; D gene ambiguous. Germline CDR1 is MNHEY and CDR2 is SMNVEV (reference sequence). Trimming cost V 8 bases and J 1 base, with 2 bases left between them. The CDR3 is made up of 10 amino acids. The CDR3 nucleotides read TGTGCCAGCGGGAACACTGAAGCTTTCTTT. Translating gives CASGNTEAFF.

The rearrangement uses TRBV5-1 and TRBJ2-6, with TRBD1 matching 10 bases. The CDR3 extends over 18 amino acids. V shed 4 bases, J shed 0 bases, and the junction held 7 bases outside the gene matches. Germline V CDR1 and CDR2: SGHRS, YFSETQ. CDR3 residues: CASSPRDRGSSGANVLTF. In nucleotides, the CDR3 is TGCGCCAGCAGCCCTCGGGACAGGGGAAGCTCTGGGGCCAACGTCCTGACTTTC. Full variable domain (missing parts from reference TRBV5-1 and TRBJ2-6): KAGVTQTPRYLIKTRGQQVTLSCSPISGHRSVSWYQQTPGQGLQFLFEYFSETQRNKGNFPGRFSGRQFSNSRSEMNVSTLELGDSALYLCASSPRDRGSSGANVLTFGAGSRLTVL.

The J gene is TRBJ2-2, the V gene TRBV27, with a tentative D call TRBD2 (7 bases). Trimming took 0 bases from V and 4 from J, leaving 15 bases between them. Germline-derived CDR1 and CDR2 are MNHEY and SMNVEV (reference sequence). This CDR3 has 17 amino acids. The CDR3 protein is CASSLSVRGGPTGELFF. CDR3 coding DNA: TGTGCCAGCAGTTTATCAGTAAGGGGGGGGCCCACCGGGGAGCTGTTTTTT.

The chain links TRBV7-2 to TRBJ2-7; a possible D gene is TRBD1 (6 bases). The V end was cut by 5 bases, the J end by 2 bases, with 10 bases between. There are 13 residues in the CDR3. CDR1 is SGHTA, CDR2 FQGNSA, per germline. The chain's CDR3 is CASSTTGTYEQYF. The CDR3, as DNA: TGTGCCAGCAGCACCACAGGGACCTACGAGCAGTACTTC.

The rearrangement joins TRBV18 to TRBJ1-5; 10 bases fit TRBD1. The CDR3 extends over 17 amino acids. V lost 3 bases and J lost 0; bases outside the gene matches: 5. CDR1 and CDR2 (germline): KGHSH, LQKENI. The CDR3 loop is CASSPDRGSYSNQPQHF. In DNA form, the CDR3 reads TGTGCCAGCTCACCGGACAGGGGGTCATATAGCAATCAGCCCCAGCATTTT.

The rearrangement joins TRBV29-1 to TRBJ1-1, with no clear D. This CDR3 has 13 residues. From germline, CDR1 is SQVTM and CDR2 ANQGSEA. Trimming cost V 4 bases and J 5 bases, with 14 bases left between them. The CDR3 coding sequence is TGCAGCGTTGCATGGCCGGAGGTGACTGAAGCTTTCTTT. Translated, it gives CSVAWPEVTEAFF.

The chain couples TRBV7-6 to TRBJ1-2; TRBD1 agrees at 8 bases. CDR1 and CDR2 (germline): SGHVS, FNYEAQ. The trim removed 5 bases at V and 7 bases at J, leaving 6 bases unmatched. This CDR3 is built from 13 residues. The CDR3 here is CASSGDRRFGYTF. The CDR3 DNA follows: TGTGCCAGCAGCGGGGACAGGAGGTTTGGCTACACCTTC.

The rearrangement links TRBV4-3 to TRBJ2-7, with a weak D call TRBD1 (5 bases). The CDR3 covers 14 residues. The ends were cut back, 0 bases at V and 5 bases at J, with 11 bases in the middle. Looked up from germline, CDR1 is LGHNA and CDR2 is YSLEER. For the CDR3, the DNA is TGCGCCAGCAGCCAAGAGGCCCAGGGAAACGAGCAGTACTTC. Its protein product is CASSQEAQGNEQYF.

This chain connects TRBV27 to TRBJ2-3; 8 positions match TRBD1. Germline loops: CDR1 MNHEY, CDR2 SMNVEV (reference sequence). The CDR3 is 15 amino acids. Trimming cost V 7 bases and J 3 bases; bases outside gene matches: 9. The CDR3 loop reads CASTPSQGGTDTQYF. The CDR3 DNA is TGTGCCAGCACCCCCTCACAGGGGGGAACAGATACGCAGTATTTT.

This CDR3 reads CASSLGRGAGEQYF. CDR3 sequence (DNA): TGTGCCAGCAGTTTAGGCCGGGGGGCCGGCGAGCAGTACTTC. The gene calls are TRBV28 and TRBJ2-7, with D perhaps matching TRBD2 (7 bases). Trimming took 2 bases from V and 6 from J, leaving 14 bases between them. Germline CDR1 is MDHEN and CDR2 is SYDVKM. This CDR3 is built from 14 residues.

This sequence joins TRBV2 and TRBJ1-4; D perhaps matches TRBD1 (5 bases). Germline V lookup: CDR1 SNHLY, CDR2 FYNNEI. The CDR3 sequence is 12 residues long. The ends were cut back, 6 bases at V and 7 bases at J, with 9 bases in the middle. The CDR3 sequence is CASRGQGEKLFF. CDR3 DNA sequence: TGTGCCAGCAGGGGGCAAGGTGAAAAACTGTTTTTT.

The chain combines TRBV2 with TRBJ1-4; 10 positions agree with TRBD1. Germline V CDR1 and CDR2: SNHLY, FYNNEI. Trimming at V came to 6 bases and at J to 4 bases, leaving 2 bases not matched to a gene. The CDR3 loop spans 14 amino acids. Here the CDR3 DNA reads TGTGCCAGCAGAGGGACAGGGGATAATGAAAAACTGTTTTTT. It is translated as CASRGTGDNEKLFF.

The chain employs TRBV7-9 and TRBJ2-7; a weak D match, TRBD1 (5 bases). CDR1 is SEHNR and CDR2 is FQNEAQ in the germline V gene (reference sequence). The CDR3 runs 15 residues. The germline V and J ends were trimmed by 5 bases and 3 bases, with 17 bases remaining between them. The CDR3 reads CASSPNIDSFYEQYF. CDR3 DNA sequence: TGTGCCAGCAGCCCAAATATCGACAGTTTCTACGAGCAGTACTTC.

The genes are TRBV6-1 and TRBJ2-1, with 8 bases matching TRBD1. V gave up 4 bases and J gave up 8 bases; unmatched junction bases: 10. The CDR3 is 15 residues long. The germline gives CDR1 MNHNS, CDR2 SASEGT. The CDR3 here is CASSGKTGVMDEQFF. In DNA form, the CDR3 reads TGTGCCAGCAGTGGGAAGACAGGGGTAATGGATGAGCAGTTCTTC.

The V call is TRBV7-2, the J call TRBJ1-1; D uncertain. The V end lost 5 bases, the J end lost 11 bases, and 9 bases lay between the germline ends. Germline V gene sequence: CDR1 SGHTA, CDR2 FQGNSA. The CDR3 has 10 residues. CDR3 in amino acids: CASSPQAAFF. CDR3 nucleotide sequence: TGTGCCAGCAGCCCTCAAGCGGCTTTCTTT.

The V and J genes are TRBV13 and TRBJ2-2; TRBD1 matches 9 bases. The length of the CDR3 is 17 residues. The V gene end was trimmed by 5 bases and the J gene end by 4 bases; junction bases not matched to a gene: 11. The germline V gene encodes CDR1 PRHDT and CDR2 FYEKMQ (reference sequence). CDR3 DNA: TGTGCCAGCAGCCCCAGATATGGACAGGGGCGCACCGGGGAGCTGTTTTTT. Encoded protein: CASSPRYGQGRTGELFF.

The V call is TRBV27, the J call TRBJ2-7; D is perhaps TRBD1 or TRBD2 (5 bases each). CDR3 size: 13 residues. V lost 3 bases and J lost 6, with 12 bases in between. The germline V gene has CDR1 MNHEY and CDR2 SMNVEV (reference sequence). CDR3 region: CASSLVSGPEQYF. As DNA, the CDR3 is TGTGCCAGCAGTTTGGTATCGGGGCCCGAGCAGTACTTC.

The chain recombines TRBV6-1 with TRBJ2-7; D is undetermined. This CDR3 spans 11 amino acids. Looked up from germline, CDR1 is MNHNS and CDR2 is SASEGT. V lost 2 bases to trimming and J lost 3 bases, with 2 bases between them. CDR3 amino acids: CASSEFYEQYF. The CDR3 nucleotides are TGTGCCAGCAGTGAATTCTACGAGCAGTACTTC.

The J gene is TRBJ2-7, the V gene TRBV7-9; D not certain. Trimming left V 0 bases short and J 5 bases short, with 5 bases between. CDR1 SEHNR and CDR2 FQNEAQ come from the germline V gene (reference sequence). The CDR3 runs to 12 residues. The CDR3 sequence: CASSLATNEQYF. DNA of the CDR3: TGTGCCAGCAGCTTAGCCACCAACGAGCAGTACTTC.

CDR3 DNA sequence: TGTGCCAGCAGCTTGGCCTTAGCGGGAGGGCCGAAAGAGACCCAGTACTTC. This encodes CASSLALAGGPKETQYF. This chain connects TRBV5-4 to TRBJ2-5; 11 bases are a match to TRBD2. The trim removed 0 bases at V and 3 bases at J, leaving 7 bases unmatched. Germline V lookup: CDR1 SGHNT, CDR2 YYREEE (reference sequence). The CDR3 runs 17 residues.

CDR3: CASSRSISYNEQFF. CDR3 nucleotide sequence: TGTGCCAGCAGTCGGTCTATCTCCTACAATGAGCAGTTCTTC. J is TRBJ2-1 and V is TRBV27; D is ambiguous. V lost 5 bases to trimming and J lost 0 bases, with 8 bases between them. This CDR3 has 14 amino acids. Per germline, CDR1 MNHEY and CDR2 SMNVEV (reference sequence).